This TCR beta chain stems from a study of blood T cells in healthy people across ages. About this clonotype itself: The antigen is not known.

Study results and limitations: Estimates drawn from one million T cells were deemed to understate diversity. Strong correlation linked observed beta diversity and percent naive T cells.

This CDR3 is built from 15 residues. Germline V gives CDR1 DFQATT, CDR2 SNEGSKA (reference sequence). V gave up 6 bases and J gave up 4 bases, with 19 bases separating them. A second PCR of roughly 7 to 11 cycles used a sample-barcoded 5' primer and a J-beta primer mix. MiXCR, run by TCRdb on the 5' RACE reads, gives a single entry per CDR3 protein. The sample has 1.5 million to 2 million distinct CDR3 sequences, about two fifths seen once. The individuals who served as donors were healthy Caucasians living in Russia, aged about 6 to 100. Each sample yielded at least 6 micrograms of PBMC total RNA. The specimen sequenced was blood. The chain employs TRBV20-1 and TRBJ2-1, with TRBD1 as a possible D gene (7 bases). The receptor was isolated from a human donor in good health. The CDR3: CSAIRQGGTYNEQFF. CDR3 nucleotide sequence: TGCAGTGCCATTCGGCAGGGGGGAACTTACAATGAGCAGTTCTTC.